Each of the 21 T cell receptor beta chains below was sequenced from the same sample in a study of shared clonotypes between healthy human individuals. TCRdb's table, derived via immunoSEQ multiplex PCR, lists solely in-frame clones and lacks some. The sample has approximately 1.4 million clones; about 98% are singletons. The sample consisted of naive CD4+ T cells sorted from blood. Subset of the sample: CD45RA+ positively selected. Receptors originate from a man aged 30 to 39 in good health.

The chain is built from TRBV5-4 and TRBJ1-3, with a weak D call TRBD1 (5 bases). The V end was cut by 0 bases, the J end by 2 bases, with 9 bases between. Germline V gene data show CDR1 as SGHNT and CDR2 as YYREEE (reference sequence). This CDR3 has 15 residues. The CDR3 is CASSLVGGTGNTIYF. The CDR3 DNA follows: TGTGCCAGCAGCTTGGTTGGGGGGACTGGAAACACCATATATTTT. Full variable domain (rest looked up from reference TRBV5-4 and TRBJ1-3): ETGVTQSPTHLIKTRGQQVTLRCSSQSGHNTVSWYQQALGQGPQFIFQYYREEENGRGNFPPRFSGLQFPNYSSELNVNALELDDSALYLCASSLVGGTGNTIYFGEGSWLTVV.

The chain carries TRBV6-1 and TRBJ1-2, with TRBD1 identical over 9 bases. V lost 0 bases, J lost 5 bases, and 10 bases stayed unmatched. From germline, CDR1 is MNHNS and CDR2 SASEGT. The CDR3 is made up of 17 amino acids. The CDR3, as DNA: TGTGCCAGCAGTGAAGCGATCGGGACAGGGTATGGGTATGGCTACACCTTC. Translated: CASSEAIGTGYGYGYTF.

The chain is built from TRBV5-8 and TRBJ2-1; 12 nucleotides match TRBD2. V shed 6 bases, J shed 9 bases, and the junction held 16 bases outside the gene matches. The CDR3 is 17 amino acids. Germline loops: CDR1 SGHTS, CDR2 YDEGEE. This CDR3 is CASTDRGVTSGSLEQFF. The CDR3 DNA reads TGTGCCAGCACGGACAGGGGGGTGACTAGCGGGAGTCTTGAGCAGTTCTTC.

CDR3: CASSLSGGATGELFF. The CDR3 nucleotides read TGTGCCAGCAGTTTAAGCGGCGGGGCGACCGGGGAGCTGTTTTTT. V and J are TRBV28 and TRBJ2-2; maybe TRBD2 (6 bases). V was clipped by 2 bases and J by 5 bases, with 12 bases between them. CDR1 and CDR2 (germline): MDHEN, SYDVKM. CDR3 size: 15 residues.

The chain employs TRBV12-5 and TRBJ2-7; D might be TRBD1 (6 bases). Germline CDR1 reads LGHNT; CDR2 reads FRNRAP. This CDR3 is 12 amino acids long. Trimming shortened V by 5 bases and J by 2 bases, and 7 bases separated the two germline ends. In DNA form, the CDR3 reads TGTGCTAGTGGTCGGGACACCTACGAGCAGTACTTC. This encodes CASGRDTYEQYF.

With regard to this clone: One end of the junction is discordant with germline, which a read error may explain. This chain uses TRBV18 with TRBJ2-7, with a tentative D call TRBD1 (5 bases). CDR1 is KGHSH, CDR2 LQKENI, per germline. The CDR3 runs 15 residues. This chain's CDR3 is CASSLRKQAPYVQYF. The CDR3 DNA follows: TGTGCCAGCTCCCTACGAAAACAGGCCCCCTACGTGCAGTACTTC.

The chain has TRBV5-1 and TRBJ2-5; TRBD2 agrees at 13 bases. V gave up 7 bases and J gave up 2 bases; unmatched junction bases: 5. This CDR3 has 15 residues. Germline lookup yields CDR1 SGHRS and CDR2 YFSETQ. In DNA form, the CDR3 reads TGCGCCAGCCTGGGACTAGCGGGAACTCAAGAGACCCAGTACTTC. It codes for CASLGLAGTQETQYF.

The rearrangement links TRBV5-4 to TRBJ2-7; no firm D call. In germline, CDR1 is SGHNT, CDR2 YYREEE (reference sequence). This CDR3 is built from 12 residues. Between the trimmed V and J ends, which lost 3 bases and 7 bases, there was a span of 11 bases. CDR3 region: CASSYTQREQYF. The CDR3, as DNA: TGTGCCAGCAGCTACACTCAAAGGGAGCAGTACTTC.

CDR3 coding DNA: TGTGCCAGCAGCTTTTTCGGGGGCTCCTACGAGCAGTACTTC. Amino acids: CASSFFGGSYEQYF. The V gene is TRBV7-2, the J gene TRBJ2-7; TRBD2 might be the D (6 bases). V lost 3 bases to trimming and J lost 0 bases, with 9 bases between them. CDR3 size: 14 residues. The germline CDR1 and CDR2 sequences are SGHTA and FQGNSA.

The DNA for the CDR3 is TGTGCCAGCAGCCCCGACAGGGGCTATGGCTACACCTTC. Protein sequence: CASSPDRGYGYTF. The chain couples TRBV5-6 to TRBJ1-2; 8 bases are a match to TRBD1. The CDR3 runs 13 residues. J gave up 4 bases and V 4 bases, and 3 bases lay outside the gene matches. The germline V gene encodes CDR1 SGHDT and CDR2 YYEEEE.

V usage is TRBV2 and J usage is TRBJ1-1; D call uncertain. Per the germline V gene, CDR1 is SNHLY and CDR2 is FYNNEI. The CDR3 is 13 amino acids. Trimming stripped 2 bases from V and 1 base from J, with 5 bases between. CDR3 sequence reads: CASSEQENTEAFF. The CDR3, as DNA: TGTGCCAGCAGTGAACAGGAGAACACTGAAGCTTTCTTT.

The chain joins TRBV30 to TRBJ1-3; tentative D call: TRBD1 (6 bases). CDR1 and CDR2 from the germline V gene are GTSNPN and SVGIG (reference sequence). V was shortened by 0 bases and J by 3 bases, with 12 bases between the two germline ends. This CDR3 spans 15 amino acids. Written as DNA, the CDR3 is TGTGCCTGGAGTGTAGGGACATCCTTTGGAAACACCATATATTTT. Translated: CAWSVGTSFGNTIYF.

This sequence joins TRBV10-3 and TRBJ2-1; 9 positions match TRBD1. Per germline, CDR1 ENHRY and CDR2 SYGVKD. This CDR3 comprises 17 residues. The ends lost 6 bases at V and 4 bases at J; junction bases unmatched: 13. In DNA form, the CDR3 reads TGTGCCATCAGAGGTCTTGGGACAGGGAAACGGTACAATGAGCAGTTCTTC. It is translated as CAIRGLGTGKRYNEQFF.

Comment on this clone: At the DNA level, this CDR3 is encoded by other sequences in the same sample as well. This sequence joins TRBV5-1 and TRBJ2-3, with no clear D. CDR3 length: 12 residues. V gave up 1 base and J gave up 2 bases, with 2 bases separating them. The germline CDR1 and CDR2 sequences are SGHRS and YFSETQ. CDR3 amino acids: CASSLSTDTQYF. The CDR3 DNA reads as TGCGCCAGCAGCTTGTCCACAGATACGCAGTATTTT.

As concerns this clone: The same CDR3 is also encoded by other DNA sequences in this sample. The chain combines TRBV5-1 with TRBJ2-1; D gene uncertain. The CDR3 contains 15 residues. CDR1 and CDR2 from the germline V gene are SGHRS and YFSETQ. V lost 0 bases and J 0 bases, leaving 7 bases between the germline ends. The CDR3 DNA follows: TGCGCCAGCAGCTTGGCCCCTGGCTCCTACAATGAGCAGTTCTTC. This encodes CASSLAPGSYNEQFF.

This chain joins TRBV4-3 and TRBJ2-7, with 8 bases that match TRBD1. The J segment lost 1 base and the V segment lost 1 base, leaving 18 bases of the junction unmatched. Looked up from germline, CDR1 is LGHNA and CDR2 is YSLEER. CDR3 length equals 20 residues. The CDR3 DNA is TGCGCCAGCAGCCAAGTCGCCCCCACAGGGGGTGTTCTATCGTCCTACGAGCAGTACTTC. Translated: CASSQVAPTGGVLSSYEQYF.

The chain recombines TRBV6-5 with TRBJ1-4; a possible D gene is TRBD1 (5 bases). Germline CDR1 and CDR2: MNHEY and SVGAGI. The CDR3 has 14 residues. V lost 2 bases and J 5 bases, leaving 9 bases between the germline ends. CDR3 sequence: CASSYRGLNEKLFF. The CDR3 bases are TGTGCCAGCAGTTACCGGGGCTTAAATGAAAAACTGTTTTTT.

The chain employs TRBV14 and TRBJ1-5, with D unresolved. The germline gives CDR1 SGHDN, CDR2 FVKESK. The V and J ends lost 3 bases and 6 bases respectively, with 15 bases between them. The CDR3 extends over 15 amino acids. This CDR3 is CASSHFEGKGQPQHF. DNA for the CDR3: TGTGCCAGCAGCCACTTTGAGGGAAAGGGTCAGCCCCAGCATTTT.

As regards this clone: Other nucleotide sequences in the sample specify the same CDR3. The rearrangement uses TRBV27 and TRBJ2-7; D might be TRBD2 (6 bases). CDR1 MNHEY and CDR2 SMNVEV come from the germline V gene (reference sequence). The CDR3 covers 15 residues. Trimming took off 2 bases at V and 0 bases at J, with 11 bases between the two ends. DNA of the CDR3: TGTGCCAGCAGTTTACGGCGGGGAGCCTCCTACGAGCAGTACTTC. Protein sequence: CASSLRRGASYEQYF.

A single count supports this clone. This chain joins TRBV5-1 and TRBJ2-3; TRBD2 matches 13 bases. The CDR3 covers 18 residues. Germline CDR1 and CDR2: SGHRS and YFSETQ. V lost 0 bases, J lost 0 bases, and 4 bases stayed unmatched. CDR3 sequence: CASSLGGLAGASTDTQYF. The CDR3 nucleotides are TGCGCCAGCAGCTTGGGAGGACTAGCGGGGGCTAGCACAGATACGCAGTATTTT.

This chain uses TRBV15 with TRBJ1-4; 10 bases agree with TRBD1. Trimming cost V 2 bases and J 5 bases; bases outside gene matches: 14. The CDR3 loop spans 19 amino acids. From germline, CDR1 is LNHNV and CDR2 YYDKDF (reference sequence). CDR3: CATSRPRTGGVYGNEKLFF. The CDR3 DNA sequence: TGTGCCACCAGCAGACCACGGACAGGGGGGGTTTATGGAAATGAAAAACTGTTTTTT.